The clone carrying this T cell receptor beta chain was found once. Its antigen remains unknown. At one of its ends the junction is not consistent with the germline gene, which may arise from a read error. Germline V CDR1 and CDR2: SSHAT, FNYEAQ (reference sequence). This CDR3 comprises 15 residues. The data are from a study of T cell responses to AZD1222 COVID-19 vaccine. Study-wide findings and caveats: The study found vaccine-associated CD4 TCRs spanning spike, dominant at 160-218 and 743-854.

Assay: immunoSEQ multiplex PCR; the TCRdb copy retains only in-frame clones and omits some. This table holds 70,000 to 95,000 clones, around 90% found once. The sequence was obtained from an adult who received the AZD1222 COVID-19 vaccine. V is TRBV7-7 and J is TRBJ2-5; 8 positions match TRBD1. This sample comprised peripheral blood, obtained 28 days after the second AZD1222 dose. The CDR3 protein is CASSLTGTGQETQYF. CDR3 nucleotide sequence: TGTGCTAGCAGCTTGACCGGGACAGGTCAAGAGACCCAGTACTTC.